This TCR beta chain emerged from a study of spatial heterogeneity in lung cancer. At the level of the study: Sequences of the beta chain were consistently detected in greater numbers than alpha-chain sequences. An average of more than ten raw reads was observed per unique TCR and UMI combination.

A distinct unique molecular identifier was carried by each TCR cDNA molecule. Using its own MiXCR run on the 5' RACE reads, TCRdb lists one record per CDR3 protein. The sample holds 45,000 to 55,000 distinct CDR3 sequences, under 6% seen once. Time point here: sample taken at primary tumor resection. Material for sequencing was whole RNA from tumor, nontumor lung or frozen PBMC, left unsorted. This clonotype was observed a handful of times. Trimming stripped 4 bases from V and 0 bases from J, with 12 bases between. Germline V lookup: CDR1 SQVTM, CDR2 ANQGSEA. The CDR3 has 14 amino acids. The TCR originated in a male donor with early-stage non-small cell lung cancer. The input for sequencing was PBMCs, taken at surgery. The gene calls are TRBV29-1 and TRBJ2-5; D is uncertain. The CDR3 coding sequence is TGCAGCGTTGGAGGACGGAGCAACCAAGAGACCCAGTACTTC. It yields the protein CSVGGRSNQETQYF. Looking up the rest from reference TRBV29-1 and TRBJ2-5 gives the full variable domain: SAVISQKPSRDICQRGTSLTIQCQVDSQVTMMFWYRQQPGQSLTLIATANQGSEATYESGFVIDKFPISRPNLTFSTLTVSNMSPEDSSIYLCSVGGRSNQETQYFGPGTRLLVL.